This is a list of T cell receptor beta chains from one sample in a study of T cell responses to AZD1222 COVID-19 vaccine. Profiled with immunoSEQ multiplex PCR; TCRdb holds only in-frame clones, not every one. The table shows 7,500 to 8,500 clones, with roughly 90% occurring only once. This specimen was peripheral blood, taken 28 days after the second AZD1222 dose. The receptors were gathered from an adult who received the AZD1222 COVID-19 vaccine. The CDR3 runs from the conserved cysteine through the conserved F or W. D genes are given only for firm matches. Size is stated for part of the rows, as once, few or many counts, or as a class when the clone is expanded.

j_call: TRBJ1-2; clone_size: -; v_call: TRBV7-2; d_call: -; cdr3_aa: CASSLGQQLNYGYTF; cdr3_nt: TGTGCCAGCAGCTTAGGACAGCAACTCAACTATGGCTACACCTTC
j_call: TRBJ2-3; clone_size: few; v_call: TRBV6-5; d_call: -; cdr3_aa: CASRLSGASTDTQYF; cdr3_nt: TGTGCCAGCAGGCTATCAGGGGCTAGCACAGATACGCAGTATTTT
j_call: TRBJ2-5; clone_size: -; v_call: TRBV3-1/TRBV3-2; d_call: TRBD1; cdr3_aa: CATLGGGETQYF; cdr3_nt: TGTGCCACGCTAGGGGGCGGGGAGACCCAGTACTTC
j_call: TRBJ1-1; clone_size: -; v_call: TRBV6-1; d_call: -; cdr3_aa: CASSETDRGRRAEAFF; cdr3_nt: TGTGCCAGCAGTGAAACGGATCGGGGGCGAAGGGCTGAAGCTTTCTTT
j_call: TRBJ2-1; clone_size: -; v_call: TRBV28; d_call: TRBD2; cdr3_aa: CASKRGGGAHEQFF; cdr3_nt: TGTGCCAGCAAGCGTGGCGGGGGGGCCCATGAGCAGTTCTTC
j_call: TRBJ1-6; clone_size: -; v_call: TRBV18; d_call: TRBD1; cdr3_aa: CASSPGQGHSPLHF; cdr3_nt: TGTGCCAGCTCACCCGGACAGGGTCATTCACCCCTCCACTTT
j_call: TRBJ1-6; clone_size: -; v_call: TRBV20-1; d_call: -; cdr3_aa: CSASLLMGQGASPLHF; cdr3_nt: TGCAGTGCTAGTCTCTTAATGGGACAAGGGGCATCACCCCTCCACTTT
j_call: TRBJ1-1; clone_size: -; v_call: TRBV7-9; d_call: -; cdr3_aa: CASSFTGATNTEAFF; cdr3_nt: TGTGCCAGCAGCTTTACTGGGGCAACGAACACTGAAGCTTTCTTT
j_call: TRBJ2-7; clone_size: -; v_call: TRBV9; d_call: -; cdr3_aa: CASSVMGGTGSYEQYF; cdr3_nt: TGTGCCAGCAGCGTAATGGGCGGGACCGGCTCCTACGAGCAGTACTTC
j_call: TRBJ1-1; clone_size: few; v_call: TRBV29-1; d_call: TRBD1; cdr3_aa: CSVDQGAPEAFF; cdr3_nt: TGCAGCGTTGACCAGGGGGCCCCTGAAGCTTTCTTT
j_call: TRBJ1-2; clone_size: few; v_call: TRBV19; d_call: -; cdr3_aa: CASSILGRTDGYTF; cdr3_nt: TGTGCCAGTAGTATCTTGGGCAGGACAGATGGCTACACCTTC
j_call: TRBJ2-7; clone_size: -; v_call: TRBV5-6; d_call: TRBD1; cdr3_aa: CASSFFETGTLYEQYF; cdr3_nt: TGTGCCAGCAGCTTTTTCGAGACAGGGACCCTCTACGAGCAGTACTTC
j_call: TRBJ2-7; clone_size: -; v_call: TRBV20-1; d_call: -; cdr3_aa: CSASPAASSYEQYF; cdr3_nt: TGCAGTGCTAGTCCGGCAGCCAGCTCCTACGAGCAGTACTTC
j_call: TRBJ1-1; clone_size: few; v_call: TRBV6-6; d_call: TRBD1; cdr3_aa: CASLQGAATEAFF; cdr3_nt: TGTGCCAGTCTTCAGGGGGCGGCCACTGAAGCTTTCTTT
j_call: TRBJ1-2; clone_size: -; v_call: TRBV9; d_call: -; cdr3_aa: CASSVDKGGRFF; cdr3_nt: TGTGCCAGCAGCGTAGATAAGGGGGGCAGGTTCTTC
j_call: TRBJ2-7; clone_size: -; v_call: TRBV27; d_call: TRBD1; cdr3_aa: CASRLQGGEQYF; cdr3_nt: TGTGCCAGCAGGCTACAGGGGGGCGAGCAGTACTTC
j_call: TRBJ2-7; clone_size: -; v_call: TRBV28; d_call: -; cdr3_aa: CASSLAGPLSYEQYF; cdr3_nt: TGTGCCAGCAGTCTCGCGGGCCCCCTCTCCTACGAGCAGTACTTC
j_call: TRBJ2-3; clone_size: -; v_call: TRBV5-8; d_call: -; cdr3_aa: CASSLTGGSGDTQYF; cdr3_nt: TGTGCCAGCAGCCTAACTGGGGGATCTGGAGATACGCAGTATTTT
j_call: TRBJ2-5; clone_size: -; v_call: TRBV5-1; d_call: -; cdr3_aa: CASSLGGYQETQYF; cdr3_nt: TGCGCCAGCAGCTTGGGAGGGTACCAAGAGACCCAGTACTTC
j_call: TRBJ2-1; clone_size: -; v_call: TRBV7-2; d_call: -; cdr3_aa: CASSSSYRGHSQADEQFF; cdr3_nt: TGTGCCAGCAGCTCCTCCTACCGGGGACACTCTCAGGCCGATGAGCAGTTCTTC
j_call: TRBJ2-1; clone_size: -; v_call: TRBV18; d_call: TRBD2; cdr3_aa: CASSPRSGGYNEQFF; cdr3_nt: TGTGCCAGCTCACCACGTAGCGGGGGATACAATGAGCAGTTCTTC
j_call: TRBJ2-1; clone_size: -; v_call: TRBV18; d_call: -; cdr3_aa: CASSPPGQQVRGGNEQFF; cdr3_nt: TGTGCCAGCTCACCGCCGGGACAGCAGGTTCGGGGGGGCAATGAGCAGTTCTTC
j_call: TRBJ2-5; clone_size: -; v_call: TRBV5-6; d_call: TRBD2; cdr3_aa: CASSFRRGQETQYF; cdr3_nt: TGTGCCAGCAGCTTTCGGCGGGGGCAAGAGACCCAGTACTTC
j_call: TRBJ1-2; clone_size: -; v_call: TRBV5-8; d_call: -; cdr3_aa: CASSSGHHYGYTF; cdr3_nt: TGTGCCAGCAGCTCCGGACACCACTATGGCTACACCTTC
j_call: TRBJ2-7; clone_size: -; v_call: TRBV4-2; d_call: -; cdr3_aa: CASSPRIFTGLILF; cdr3_nt: TGTGCCAGCAGCCCTCGGATCTTCACAGGTCTGATACTTTTC
j_call: TRBJ1-4; clone_size: -; v_call: TRBV18; d_call: TRBD1; cdr3_aa: CASSPGGGRATNEKLFF; cdr3_nt: TGTGCCAGCTCACCAGGAGGGGGCCGTGCAACTAATGAAAAACTGTTTTTT
j_call: TRBJ2-1; clone_size: once; v_call: TRBV5-1; d_call: -; cdr3_aa: CASSADRSYNEQFF; cdr3_nt: TGCGCCAGCTCCGCAGACAGGTCTTACAATGAGCAGTTCTTC
j_call: TRBJ1-3; clone_size: -; v_call: TRBV5-4; d_call: -; cdr3_aa: CASRVGNSGNTIYF; cdr3_nt: TGTGCCAGCAGAGTGGGAAACTCTGGAAACACCATATATTTT
j_call: TRBJ1-5; clone_size: few; v_call: TRBV28; d_call: -; cdr3_aa: CASTASLFSNQPQHF; cdr3_nt: TGTGCCAGCACCGCGTCCCTCTTTAGCAATCAGCCCCAGCATTTT
j_call: TRBJ2-7; clone_size: -; v_call: TRBV6-2/TRBV6-3; d_call: TRBD1; cdr3_aa: CASSVGTGVREQYF; cdr3_nt: TGTGCCAGCAGTGTCGGGACAGGGGTGCGCGAGCAGTACTTC
j_call: TRBJ2-3; clone_size: -; v_call: TRBV24-1; d_call: -; cdr3_aa: CATSDAVLSTDTQYF; cdr3_nt: TGTGCCACCAGTGATGCGGTATTAAGCACAGATACGCAGTATTTT
j_call: TRBJ2-5; clone_size: -; v_call: TRBV7-8; d_call: -; cdr3_aa: CASSLITSQETQYF; cdr3_nt: TGTGCCAGCAGCCTCATTACCAGCCAAGAGACCCAGTACTTC
j_call: TRBJ2-1; clone_size: once; v_call: TRBV6-5; d_call: -; cdr3_aa: CASYMGHRGDEQFF; cdr3_nt: TGTGCCAGCTACATGGGACATCGGGGTGATGAGCAGTTCTTC
j_call: TRBJ2-7; clone_size: -; v_call: TRBV27; d_call: -; cdr3_aa: CASSLQYGGPYEQYF; cdr3_nt: TGTGCCAGCAGTCTTCAATATGGGGGCCCCTACGAGCAGTACTTC
j_call: TRBJ2-7; clone_size: once; v_call: TRBV7-2; d_call: -; cdr3_aa: CASSLEFLATYEQYF; cdr3_nt: TGTGCCAGCAGCTTAGAATTCCTAGCGACCTACGAGCAGTACTTC
j_call: TRBJ1-2; clone_size: once; v_call: TRBV3-1/TRBV3-2; d_call: TRBD1; cdr3_aa: CASSQEGQGRPGYTF; cdr3_nt: TGTGCCAGCAGCCAAGAGGGACAGGGGCGTCCTGGCTACACCTTC
j_call: TRBJ1-1; clone_size: -; v_call: TRBV5-1; d_call: -; cdr3_aa: CASSYTTGTEAFF; cdr3_nt: TGCGCCAGCAGCTACACTACAGGAACTGAAGCTTTCTTT
j_call: TRBJ2-3; clone_size: -; v_call: TRBV27; d_call: TRBD2; cdr3_aa: CASSLASGTDTQYF; cdr3_nt: TGTGCCAGCAGTTTGGCTAGCGGGACAGATACGCAGTATTTT
j_call: TRBJ1-3; clone_size: -; v_call: TRBV3-1/TRBV3-2; d_call: -; cdr3_aa: CASSLSHRGSGNTIYF; cdr3_nt: TGTGCCAGCAGCCTAAGTCATCGGGGGTCTGGAAACACCATATATTTT
j_call: TRBJ1-1; clone_size: -; v_call: TRBV18; d_call: -; cdr3_aa: CASSPSGFTEAFF; cdr3_nt: TGTGCCAGCTCACCATCGGGATTCACTGAAGCTTTCTTT
j_call: TRBJ2-2; clone_size: -; v_call: TRBV5-6; d_call: -; cdr3_aa: CASSSTGIGELFF; cdr3_nt: TGTGCCAGCAGCTCAACAGGGATCGGGGAGCTGTTTTTT
j_call: TRBJ2-7; clone_size: -; v_call: TRBV4-1; d_call: -; cdr3_aa: CASSQAGQGGFYEQYF; cdr3_nt: TGCGCCAGCAGCCAGGCTGGGCAGGGAGGATTCTACGAGCAGTACTTC
j_call: TRBJ1-2; clone_size: -; v_call: TRBV5-1; d_call: -; cdr3_aa: CASSQGQGLNYGYTF; cdr3_nt: TGCGCCAGCAGCCAAGGACAAGGTTTAAACTATGGCTACACCTTC
j_call: TRBJ2-5; clone_size: -; v_call: TRBV7-2; d_call: -; cdr3_aa: CASRSQGGETQYF; cdr3_nt: TGTGCCAGCAGATCACAGGGAGGCGAGACCCAGTACTTC
j_call: TRBJ2-5; clone_size: -; v_call: TRBV10-1; d_call: TRBD1; cdr3_aa: CASSHPADRDQETQYF; cdr3_nt: TGCGCCAGCAGCCACCCCGCCGACAGGGATCAAGAGACCCAGTACTTC
j_call: TRBJ1-2; clone_size: -; v_call: TRBV28; d_call: TRBD1; cdr3_aa: CASSNADRGRFGYTF; cdr3_nt: TGTGCCAGCAGCAATGCCGACAGGGGAAGATTTGGCTACACCTTC
j_call: TRBJ1-1; clone_size: -; v_call: TRBV27; d_call: TRBD1; cdr3_aa: CASSSIPPGQGLGTEAFF; cdr3_nt: TGTGCCAGCAGTTCCATCCCCCCTGGACAGGGGCTCGGCACTGAAGCTTTCTTT
j_call: TRBJ2-1; clone_size: large; v_call: TRBV6-2/TRBV6-3; d_call: -; cdr3_aa: CASSYSVYNEQFF; cdr3_nt: TGTGCCAGCAGTTACTCGGTGTACAATGAGCAGTTCTTC
j_call: TRBJ2-1; clone_size: -; v_call: TRBV11-3; d_call: -; cdr3_aa: CASSLRQVYNEQFF; cdr3_nt: TGTGCCAGCAGCTTAAGACAGGTCTACAATGAGCAGTTCTTC
j_call: TRBJ2-5; clone_size: -; v_call: TRBV10-3; d_call: TRBD2; cdr3_aa: CAISEGLAGSSWETQYF; cdr3_nt: TGTGCCATCAGTGAAGGTCTAGCGGGAAGCTCGTGGGAGACCCAGTACTTC
j_call: TRBJ2-1; clone_size: -; v_call: TRBV10-3; d_call: TRBD2; cdr3_aa: CAIKRESNEQFF; cdr3_nt: TGTGCCATCAAGCGGGAGAGTAATGAGCAGTTCTTC
j_call: TRBJ1-1; clone_size: -; v_call: TRBV7-8; d_call: -; cdr3_aa: CASSLGTSREAFF; cdr3_nt: TGTGCCAGCAGCCTAGGGACCTCCCGTGAAGCTTTCTTT
j_call: TRBJ1-2; clone_size: -; v_call: TRBV12-3/TRBV12-4; d_call: -; cdr3_aa: CASSFEGEGGYTF; cdr3_nt: TGTGCCAGCAGTTTTGAAGGGGAGGGTGGCTACACCTTC
j_call: TRBJ2-5; clone_size: -; v_call: TRBV19; d_call: -; cdr3_aa: CASKNLAGETQYF; cdr3_nt: TGTGCCAGTAAAAATCTAGCAGGAGAGACCCAGTACTTC
j_call: TRBJ2-7; clone_size: -; v_call: TRBV13; d_call: TRBD1; cdr3_aa: CASSLRPGTGEGYEQYF; cdr3_nt: TGTGCCAGCAGCTTAAGACCCGGGACAGGGGAGGGGTACGAGCAGTACTTC
j_call: TRBJ1-6; clone_size: -; v_call: TRBV4-2; d_call: -; cdr3_aa: CASSQEGQGETSSYNSPLHF; cdr3_nt: TGTGCCAGCAGCCAAGAGGGGCAGGGCGAAACGAGCTCCTATAATTCACCCCTCCACTTT
j_call: TRBJ1-6; clone_size: -; v_call: TRBV19; d_call: TRBD1; cdr3_aa: CASSTQDRGYNSPLHF; cdr3_nt: TGTGCCAGTAGTACGCAGGACAGGGGCTATAATTCACCCCTCCACTTT